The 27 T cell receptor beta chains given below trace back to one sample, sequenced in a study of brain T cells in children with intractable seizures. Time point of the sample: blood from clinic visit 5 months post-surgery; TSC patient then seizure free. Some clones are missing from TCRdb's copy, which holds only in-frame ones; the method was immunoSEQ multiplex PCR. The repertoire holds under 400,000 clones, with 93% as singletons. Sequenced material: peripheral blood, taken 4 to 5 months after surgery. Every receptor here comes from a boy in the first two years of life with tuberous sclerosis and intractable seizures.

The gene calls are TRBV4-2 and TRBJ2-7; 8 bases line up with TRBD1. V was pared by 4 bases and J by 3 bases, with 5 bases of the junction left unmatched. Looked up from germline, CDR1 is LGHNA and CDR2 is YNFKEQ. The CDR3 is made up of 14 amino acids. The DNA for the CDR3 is TGTGCCAGCAGCCGACCAGGACAGGGCTACGAGCAGTACTTC. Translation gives CASSRPGQGYEQYF.

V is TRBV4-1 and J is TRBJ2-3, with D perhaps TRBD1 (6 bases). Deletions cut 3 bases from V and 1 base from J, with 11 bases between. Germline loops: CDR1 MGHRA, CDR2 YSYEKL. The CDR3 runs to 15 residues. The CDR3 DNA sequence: TGCGCCAGCAGCCACTTACAGGGACGCACAGATACGCAGTATTTT. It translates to CASSHLQGRTDTQYF.

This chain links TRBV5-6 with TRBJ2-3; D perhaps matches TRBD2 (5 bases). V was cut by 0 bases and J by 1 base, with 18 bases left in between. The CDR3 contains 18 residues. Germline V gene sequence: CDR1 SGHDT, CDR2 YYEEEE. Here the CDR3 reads CASSLASATSGGTDTQYF. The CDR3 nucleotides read TGTGCCAGCAGCTTGGCGAGTGCAACCTCCGGGGGCACAGATACGCAGTATTTT.

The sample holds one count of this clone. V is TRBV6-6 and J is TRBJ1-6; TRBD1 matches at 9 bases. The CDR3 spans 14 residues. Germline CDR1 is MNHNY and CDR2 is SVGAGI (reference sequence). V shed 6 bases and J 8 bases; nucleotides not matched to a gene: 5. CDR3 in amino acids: CASSRDRAYSPLHF. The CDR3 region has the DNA TGTGCCAGCAGCCGGGACAGGGCTTATTCACCCCTCCACTTT.

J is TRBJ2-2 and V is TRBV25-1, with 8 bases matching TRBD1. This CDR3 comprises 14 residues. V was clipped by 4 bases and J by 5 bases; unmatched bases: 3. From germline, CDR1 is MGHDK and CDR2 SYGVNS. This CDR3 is CASSGTGRTGELFF. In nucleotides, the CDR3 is TGTGCCAGCAGTGGGACAGGGCGGACCGGGGAGCTGTTTTTT.

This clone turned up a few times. CDR3 sequence (DNA): TGTGCCAGCACCCGACGACCCTGGGGATCCTCGAACACCGGGGAGCTGTTTTTT. Its protein is CASTRRPWGSSNTGELFF. The J gene is TRBJ2-2, the V gene TRBV2; D is ambiguous. Germline CDR1 SNHLY, CDR2 FYNNEI. With 7 bases removed from V and 0 bases from J, the gap between germline ends came to 21 bases. The CDR3 sequence is 18 residues long. Variable domain in full (rest from reference TRBV2 and TRBJ2-2): EPEVTQTPSHQVTQMGQEVILRCVPISNHLYFYWYRQILGQKVEFLVSFYNNEISEKSEIFDDQFSVERPDGSNFTLKIRSTKLEDSAMYFCASTRRPWGSSNTGELFFGEGSRLTVL.

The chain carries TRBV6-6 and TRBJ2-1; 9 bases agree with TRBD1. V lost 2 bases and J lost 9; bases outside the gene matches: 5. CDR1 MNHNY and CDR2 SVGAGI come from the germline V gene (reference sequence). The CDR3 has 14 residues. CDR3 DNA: TGTGCCAGCAGTTACGGGACAGGGAGGGTTGAGCAGTTCTTC. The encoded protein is CASSYGTGRVEQFF.

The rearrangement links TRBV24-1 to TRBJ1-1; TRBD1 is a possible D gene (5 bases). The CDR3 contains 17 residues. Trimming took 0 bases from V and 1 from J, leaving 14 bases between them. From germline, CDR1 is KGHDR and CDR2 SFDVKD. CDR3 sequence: CATSDLRGVGQNTEAFF. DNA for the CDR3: TGTGCCACCAGTGATTTGCGGGGGGTGGGGCAGAACACTGAAGCTTTCTTT.

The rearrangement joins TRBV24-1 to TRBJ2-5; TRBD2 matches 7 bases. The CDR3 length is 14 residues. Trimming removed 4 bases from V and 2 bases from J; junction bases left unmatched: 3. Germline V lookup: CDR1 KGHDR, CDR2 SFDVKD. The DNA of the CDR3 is TGTGCCACCAGTGACGCGGGGGTACAAGAGACCCAGTACTTC. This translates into CATSDAGVQETQYF.

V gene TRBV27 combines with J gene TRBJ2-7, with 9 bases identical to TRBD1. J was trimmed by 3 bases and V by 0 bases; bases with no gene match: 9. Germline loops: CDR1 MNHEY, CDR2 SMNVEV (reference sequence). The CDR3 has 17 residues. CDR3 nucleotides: TGTGCCAGCAGTTTATCCGGGGCGCCGGGACAGGGCTACGAGCAGTACTTC. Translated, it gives CASSLSGAPGQGYEQYF.

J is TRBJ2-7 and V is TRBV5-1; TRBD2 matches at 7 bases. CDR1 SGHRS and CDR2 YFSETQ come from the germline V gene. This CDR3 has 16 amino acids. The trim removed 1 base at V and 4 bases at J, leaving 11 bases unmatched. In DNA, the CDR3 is TGCGCCAGCAGCTTGTTTGCGGGAGAGGCTTGGTACGAGCAGTACTTC. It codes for CASSLFAGEAWYEQYF.

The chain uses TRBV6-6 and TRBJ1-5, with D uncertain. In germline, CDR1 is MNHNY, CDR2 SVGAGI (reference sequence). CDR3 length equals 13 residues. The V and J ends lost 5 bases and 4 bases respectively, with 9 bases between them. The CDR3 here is CASSLWVNQPQHF. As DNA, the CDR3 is TGTGCCAGCAGTCTTTGGGTAAATCAGCCCCAGCATTTT.

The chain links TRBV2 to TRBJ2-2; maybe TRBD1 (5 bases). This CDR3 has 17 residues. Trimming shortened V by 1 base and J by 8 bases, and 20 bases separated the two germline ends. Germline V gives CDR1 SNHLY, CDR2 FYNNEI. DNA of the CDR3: TGTGCCAGCAGTGAAGGCCGGGCCTCAGGGTCTGGGGGGGAGCTGTTTTTT. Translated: CASSEGRASGSGGELFF.

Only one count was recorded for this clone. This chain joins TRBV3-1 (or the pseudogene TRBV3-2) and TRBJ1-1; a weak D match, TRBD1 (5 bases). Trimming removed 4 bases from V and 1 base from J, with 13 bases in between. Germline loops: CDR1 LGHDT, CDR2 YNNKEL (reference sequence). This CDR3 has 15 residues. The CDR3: CASSPTWTPNTEAFF. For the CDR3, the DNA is TGTGCCAGCAGCCCTACATGGACACCGAACACTGAAGCTTTCTTT.

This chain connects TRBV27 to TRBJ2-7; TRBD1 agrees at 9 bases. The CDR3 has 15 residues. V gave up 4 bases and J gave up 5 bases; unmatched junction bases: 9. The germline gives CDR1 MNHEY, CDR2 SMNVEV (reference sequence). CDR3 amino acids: CASSSPTGGSDEQYF. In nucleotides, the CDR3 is TGTGCCAGCAGTTCCCCGACAGGGGGTTCCGACGAGCAGTACTTC.

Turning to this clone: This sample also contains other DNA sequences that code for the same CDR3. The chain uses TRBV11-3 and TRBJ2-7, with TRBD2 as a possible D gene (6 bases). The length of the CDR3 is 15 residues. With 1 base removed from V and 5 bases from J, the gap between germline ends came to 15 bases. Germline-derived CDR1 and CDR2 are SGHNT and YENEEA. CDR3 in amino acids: CASSLVSRTNDEQYF. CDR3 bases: TGTGCCAGCAGCTTAGTTTCTCGGACTAACGACGAGCAGTACTTC.

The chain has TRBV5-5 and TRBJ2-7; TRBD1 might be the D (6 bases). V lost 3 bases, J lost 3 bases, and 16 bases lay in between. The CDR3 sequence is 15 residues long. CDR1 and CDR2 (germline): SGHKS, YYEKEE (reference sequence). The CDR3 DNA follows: TGTGCCAGCAGCTCCCAAGCGACAGGATTCTACGAGCAGTACTTC. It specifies CASSSQATGFYEQYF.

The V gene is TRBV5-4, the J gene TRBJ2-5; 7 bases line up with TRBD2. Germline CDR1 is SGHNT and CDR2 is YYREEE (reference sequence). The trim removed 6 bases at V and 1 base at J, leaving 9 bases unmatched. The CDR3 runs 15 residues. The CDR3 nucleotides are TGTGCCAGCACCCGAGCCGGGACTATCCAAGAGACCCAGTACTTC. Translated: CASTRAGTIQETQYF.

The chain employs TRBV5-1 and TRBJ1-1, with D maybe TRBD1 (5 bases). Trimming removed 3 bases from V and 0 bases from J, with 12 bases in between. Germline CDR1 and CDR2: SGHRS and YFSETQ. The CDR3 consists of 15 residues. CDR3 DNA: TGCGCCAGCAGCTCCGACCGGGACTTGAACACTGAAGCTTTCTTT. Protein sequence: CASSSDRDLNTEAFF.

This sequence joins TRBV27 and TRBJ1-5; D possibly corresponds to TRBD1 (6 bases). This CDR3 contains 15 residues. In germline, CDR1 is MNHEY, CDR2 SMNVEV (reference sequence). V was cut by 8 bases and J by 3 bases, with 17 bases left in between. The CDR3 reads CASRSSGQLNQPQHF. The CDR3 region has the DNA TGTGCCAGCCGGTCCTCAGGACAGCTCAATCAGCCCCAGCATTTT.

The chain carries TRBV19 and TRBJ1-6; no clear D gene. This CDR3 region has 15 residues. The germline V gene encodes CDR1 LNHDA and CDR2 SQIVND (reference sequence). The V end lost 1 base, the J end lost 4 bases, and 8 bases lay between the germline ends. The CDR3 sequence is CASSIGEQYNSPLHF. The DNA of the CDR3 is TGTGCCAGTAGTATAGGGGAGCAGTATAATTCACCCCTCCACTTT.

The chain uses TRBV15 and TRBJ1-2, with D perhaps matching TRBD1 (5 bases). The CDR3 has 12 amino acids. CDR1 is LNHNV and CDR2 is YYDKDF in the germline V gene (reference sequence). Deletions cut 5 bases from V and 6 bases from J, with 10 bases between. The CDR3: CATSPGTHGYTF. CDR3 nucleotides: TGTGCCACCAGCCCCGGGACCCATGGCTACACCTTC.

CDR3 sequence (DNA): TGTGCCAGCAGTTCGGCAGGGGGTCAAGAGACCCAGTACTTC. This codes for CASSSAGGQETQYF. V and J are TRBV28 and TRBJ2-5; 7 bases agree with TRBD1. V gave up 4 bases and J gave up 2 bases; unmatched junction bases: 4. CDR3 length equals 14 residues. Germline CDR1 is MDHEN and CDR2 is SYDVKM.

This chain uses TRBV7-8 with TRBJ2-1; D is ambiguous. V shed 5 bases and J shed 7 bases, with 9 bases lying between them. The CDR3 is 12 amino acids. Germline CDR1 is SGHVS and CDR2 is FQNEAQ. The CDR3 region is CASSLPRNEQFF. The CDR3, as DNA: TGTGCCAGCAGCCTCCCGCGGAATGAGCAGTTCTTC.

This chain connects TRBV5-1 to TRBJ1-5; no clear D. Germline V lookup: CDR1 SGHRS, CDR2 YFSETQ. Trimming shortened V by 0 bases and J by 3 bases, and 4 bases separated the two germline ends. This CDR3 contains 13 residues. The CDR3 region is CASSLEVNQPQHF. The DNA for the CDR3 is TGCGCCAGCAGCTTGGAGGTCAATCAGCCCCAGCATTTT.

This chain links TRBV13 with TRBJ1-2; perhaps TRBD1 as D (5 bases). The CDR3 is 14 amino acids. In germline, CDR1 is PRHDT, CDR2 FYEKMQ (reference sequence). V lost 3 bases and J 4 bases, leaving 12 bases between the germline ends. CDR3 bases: TGTGCCAGCAGCTTGGCAGGGTATCCCTATGGCTACACCTTC. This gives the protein CASSLAGYPYGYTF. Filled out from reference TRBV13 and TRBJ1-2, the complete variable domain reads AAGVIQSPRHLIKEKRETATLKCYPIPRHDTVYWYQQGPGQDPQFLISFYEKMQSDKGSIPDRFSAQQFSDYHSELNMSSLELGDSALYFCASSLAGYPYGYTFGSGTRLTVV.

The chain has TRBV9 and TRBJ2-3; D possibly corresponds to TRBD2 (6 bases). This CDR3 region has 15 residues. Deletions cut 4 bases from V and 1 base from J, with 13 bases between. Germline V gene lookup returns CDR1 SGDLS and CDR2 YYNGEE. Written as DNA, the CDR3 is TGTGCCAGCAGCCTCTCGTGGGAGGGCACAGATACGCAGTATTTT. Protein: CASSLSWEGTDTQYF.